The next 12 T cell receptor beta chains were all read from a single sample in a study of identifying expanded T cells in peripheral blood. The repertoire was sequenced with immunoSEQ multiplex PCR; TCRdb's copy has only in-frame clones and lacks some. This table has around 70,000 clones, almost 90% appearing once. The sample was blood. These receptor sequences come from a person aged 18-70 years in good health.

The V call is TRBV7-6, the J call TRBJ2-5; 7 nucleotides match TRBD2. This CDR3 comprises 16 residues. The junction had 12 bases not matched to a gene; V was cut back by 3 bases and J by 5 bases. Germline loops: CDR1 SGHVS, CDR2 FNYEAQ. The CDR3 nucleotides read TGTGCCAGCAGCTTCATTCTAGCGGTCGGCGGGGAGACCCAGTACTTC. It yields the protein CASSFILAVGGETQYF. Full variable domain (outside the CDR3, taken from reference TRBV7-6 and TRBJ2-5): GAGVSQSPRYKVTKRGQDVALRCDPISGHVSLYWYRQALGQGPEFLTYFNYEAQQDKSGLPNDRFSAERPEGSISTLTIQRTEQRDSAMYRCASSFILAVGGETQYFGPGTRLLVL.

This chain connects TRBV7-9 to TRBJ2-2; 13 bases agree with TRBD2. The length of the CDR3 is 17 residues. The V and J ends lost 1 base and 6 bases, in that order; junction bases with no gene match: 5. Germline V lookup: CDR1 SEHNR, CDR2 FQNEAQ (reference sequence). CDR3 region: CASSLGTSGRVAGELFF. The CDR3 DNA follows: TGTGCCAGCAGCTTAGGGACTAGCGGGAGAGTTGCCGGGGAGCTGTTTTTT.

This clone has just a few counts. The DNA for the CDR3 is TGTGCCAGCAGTTATTGGCAGGGAAATTCACCCCTCCACTTT. As protein: CASSYWQGNSPLHF. The chain is built from TRBV6-5 and TRBJ1-6; possible D gene TRBD1, 5 bases. The CDR3 covers 14 residues. Germline V gives CDR1 MNHEY, CDR2 SVGAGI. V lost 3 bases and J 7 bases, leaving 10 bases between the germline ends.

The rearrangement links TRBV7-9 to TRBJ1-1, with 8 bases that match TRBD1. Germline-derived CDR1 and CDR2 are SEHNR and FQNEAQ (reference sequence). CDR3 length: 16 amino acids. The ends lost 5 bases at V and 11 bases at J; junction bases unmatched: 19. CDR3 DNA sequence: TGTGCCAGCAGCCCTGGGGCCACGGCAGGGGGCGAAGGGGCTTTCTTT. Translating gives CASSPGATAGGEGAFF.

The CDR3 loop is CASSMGTYEQYF. As DNA, the CDR3 is TGTGCCAGCAGCATGGGCACCTACGAGCAGTACTTC. The chain carries TRBV7-2 and TRBJ2-7; D call uncertain. This CDR3 comprises 12 residues. CDR1 is SGHTA, CDR2 FQGNSA, per germline. V shed 5 bases and J shed 2 bases, with 7 bases lying between them.

This chain connects TRBV11-3 to TRBJ2-3; possibly TRBD1 or TRBD2 for D (5 bases each). Germline V gene data show CDR1 as SGHNT and CDR2 as YENEEA. CDR3 length equals 15 residues. V lost 2 bases, J lost 4 bases, and 13 bases lay in between. CDR3 bases: TGTGCCAGCAGCTTAATTGGGGGAGTTGCAGATACGCAGTATTTT. The encoded protein is CASSLIGGVADTQYF.

The chain couples TRBV2 to TRBJ2-7, with 8 nucleotides matching TRBD2. In germline, CDR1 is SNHLY, CDR2 FYNNEI. The V gene end was trimmed by 7 bases and the J gene end by 12 bases; junction bases not matched to a gene: 8. The CDR3 has 11 residues. CDR3 DNA: TGTGCCAGCAAGTCGCGGACTAGCCGGTACTTC. Residues: CASKSRTSRYF.

V gene TRBV7-9 combines with J gene TRBJ2-2; TRBD1 agrees at 8 bases. V trimming: 5 bases; J trimming: 4 bases; junction bases outside the gene matches: 6. The germline gives CDR1 SEHNR, CDR2 FQNEAQ (reference sequence). The CDR3 totals 15 residues. CDR3 sequence reads: CASSQQGAGTGELFF. The CDR3 DNA sequence: TGTGCCAGCAGCCAGCAGGGGGCAGGCACCGGGGAGCTGTTTTTT.

This clone was detected only a few times. This rearrangement joins TRBV6-1 to TRBJ1-5; D unresolved. CDR1 is MNHNS, CDR2 SASEGT, per germline. The CDR3 is 16 amino acids. With 0 bases removed from V and 2 bases from J, the gap between germline ends came to 11 bases. The CDR3 DNA sequence: TGTGCCAGCAGTGAAGCTGCCCTGGGAGGCAATCAGCCCCAGCATTTT. It codes for CASSEAALGGNQPQHF.

V gene TRBV30 combines with J gene TRBJ1-3; 8 positions agree with TRBD1. Trimming removed 4 bases from V and 0 bases from J; junction bases left unmatched: 11. Germline V CDR1 and CDR2: GTSNPN, SVGIG (reference sequence). This CDR3 region has 17 residues. CDR3 region: CAWNNWGQVVSGNTIYF. The CDR3 coding sequence is TGTGCCTGGAATAACTGGGGACAGGTCGTCTCTGGAAACACCATATATTTT.

The chain employs TRBV27 and TRBJ2-1; D is undetermined. The germline CDR1 and CDR2 sequences are MNHEY and SMNVEV (reference sequence). With 7 bases removed from V and 7 bases from J, the gap between germline ends came to 8 bases. The CDR3 contains 11 residues. Here the CDR3 DNA reads TGTGCCAGCAAGGGTCGAAATGAGCAGTTCTTC. Its translation is CASKGRNEQFF.

This clone appeared a single time. The chain employs TRBV11-2 and TRBJ2-5, with 7 bases aligning to TRBD1. Germline CDR1 reads SGHAT; CDR2 reads FQNNGV. Trimming cost V 4 bases and J 3 bases; bases outside gene matches: 5. The CDR3 sequence is 14 residues long. The CDR3 loop reads CASSYGTEKETQYF. DNA of the CDR3: TGTGCCAGCAGCTACGGGACAGAGAAAGAGACCCAGTACTTC.